This TCR beta chain comes out of a study of human thymus T cells. It was from resections taken during corrective heart surgery that the thymus tissue came. Infants, healthy and Finnish, who were having corrective surgery for congenital heart defects served as donors. Remarks on this clone: Its specificity is not known.

The repertoire was sequenced with immunoSEQ multiplex PCR; TCRdb's copy has only in-frame clones and lacks some. The table lists under 150,000 clones, around 96% of them singletons. V shed 4 bases and J shed 1 base, with 13 bases lying between them. The germline V gene has CDR1 LGHNA and CDR2 YSLEER. The CDR3 extends over 15 amino acids. Study-level points and caveats: Related research reported highly overlapping thymic repertoires among unrelated individuals.

The sequenced material came from thymus tissue. The TCR comes from a boy under two years old with a congenital heart defect but otherwise immunologically healthy. V gene TRBV4-3 combines with J gene TRBJ2-5, with a possible D match to TRBD1 (6 bases). CDR3 residues: CASSREEGGQETQYF. The CDR3 DNA follows: TGCGCCAGCAGCCGAGAAGAAGGGGGCCAAGAGACCCAGTACTTC.